The clone carrying this T cell receptor beta chain was detected many times. The antigen remains undetermined. It was with unique molecular identifiers that the TCRbeta library was prepared. TCRdb reprocessed the PCR reads with MiXCR, giving one entry per CDR3 protein. Of 70,000 or so distinct CDR3 sequences listed, approximately 11% are singletons. The data were obtained in a study of T-cell reconstitution after alpha-beta-depleted transplantation in children. Findings and limits, study-wide: Newly produced T cells mostly accounted for T-cell counts and diversity one year post-transplant. By about two months after transplant, alpha-beta T cells reportedly arose from several hundred graft clones that had expanded. Surviving recipient T cells and intrathymic progenitors accounted for some patients' high TCRbeta diversity at day 60.

This CDR3 comprises 13 residues. Trimming removed 4 bases at V and 5 bases at J, with 12 bases between. Germline V CDR1 and CDR2: SGHKS, YYEKEE (reference sequence). The receptor was derived from a boy between 10 and 17 years old with acute myeloid leukemia, due to receive a stem cell transplant. The rearrangement links TRBV5-5 to TRBJ1-1, with D possibly being TRBD1 (5 bases). Here the sequenced sample was PBMCs, taken before TCRalphabeta/CD19-depleted stem cell transplant. The CDR3 nucleotides are TGTGCCAGCAGCGTGGGCTCAGGGACTGAAGCTTTCTTT. Amino acid sequence: CASSVGSGTEAFF.